This record concerns one T cell receptor (beta chain) sequence. From the germline J gene comes the end of the CDR3, since the read stops 3 residues before it. Each participant carried one incident cervical HPV16 infection only. This entry is derived from a study of T cells in women clearing cervical HPV infection. Clones were read by immunoSEQ multiplex PCR, and TCRdb kept only the in-frame ones, dropping some. In all, the sample yields 45,000 to 55,000 clones. CDR1 is LNHDA and CDR2 is SQIVND in the germline V gene (reference sequence). V lost 5 bases, J lost 1 base, and 8 bases lay in between. There are 14 residues in the CDR3.

This rearrangement joins TRBV19 to TRBJ2-2, with a weak D call TRBD2 (5 bases). What was sequenced was blood buffy coat. This sequence originates from a woman between 18 and 70 years old with a cervical HPV16 infection that either progressed to CIN3+ or cleared (not recorded which). The CDR3 region is CASSGTRNTGELFF. Incomplete CDR3 DNA: TGTGCCAGTAGTGGTACTAGGAACACCGGGGAG.